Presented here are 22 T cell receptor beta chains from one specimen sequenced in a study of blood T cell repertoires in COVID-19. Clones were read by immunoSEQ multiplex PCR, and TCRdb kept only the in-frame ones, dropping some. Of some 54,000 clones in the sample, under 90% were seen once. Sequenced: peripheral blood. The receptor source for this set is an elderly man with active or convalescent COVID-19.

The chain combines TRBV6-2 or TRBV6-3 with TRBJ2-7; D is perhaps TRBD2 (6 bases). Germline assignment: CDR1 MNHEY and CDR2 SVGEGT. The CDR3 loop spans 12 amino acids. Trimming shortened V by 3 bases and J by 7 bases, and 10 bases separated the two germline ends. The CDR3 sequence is CASSYSGREQYF. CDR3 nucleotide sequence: TGTGCCAGCAGTTATTCAGGGAGGGAGCAGTACTTC.

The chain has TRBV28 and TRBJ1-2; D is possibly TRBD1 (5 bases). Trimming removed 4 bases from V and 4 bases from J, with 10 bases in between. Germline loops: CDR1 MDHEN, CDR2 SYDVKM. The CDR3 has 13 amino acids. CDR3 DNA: TGTGCCAGCAGTTCATCGGACATCTATGGCTACACCTTC. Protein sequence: CASSSSDIYGYTF.

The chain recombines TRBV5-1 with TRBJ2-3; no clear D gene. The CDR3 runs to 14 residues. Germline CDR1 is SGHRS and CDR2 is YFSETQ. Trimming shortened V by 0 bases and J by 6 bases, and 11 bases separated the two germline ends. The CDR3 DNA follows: TGCGCCAGCAGCTTGGGGAGTTTTCAGGATACGCAGTATTTT. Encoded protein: CASSLGSFQDTQYF.

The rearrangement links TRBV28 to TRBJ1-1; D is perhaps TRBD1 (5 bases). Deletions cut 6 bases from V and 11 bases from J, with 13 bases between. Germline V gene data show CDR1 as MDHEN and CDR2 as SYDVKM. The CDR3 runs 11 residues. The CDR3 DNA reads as TGTGCCAGCAGCACCCGAGCAGGGGCTTTCTTT. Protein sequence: CASSTRAGAFF.

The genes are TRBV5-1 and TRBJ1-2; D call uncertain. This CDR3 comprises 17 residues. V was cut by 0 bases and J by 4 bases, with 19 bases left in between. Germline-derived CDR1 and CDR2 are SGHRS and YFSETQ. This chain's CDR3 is CASSLDDASKQIYGYTF. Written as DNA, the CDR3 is TGCGCCAGCAGCTTGGACGACGCTTCGAAACAGATCTATGGCTACACCTTC.

The CDR3 DNA follows: TGTGCCAGCAGCTCCCGCGAACGGTCTTGGGGGACTCGGAACATTCAGTACTTC. Translated: CASSSRERSWGTRNIQYF. The chain combines TRBV11-2 with TRBJ2-4; TRBD2 is a possible D gene (6 bases). V was trimmed by 4 bases and J by 7 bases, leaving 26 bases between them. CDR1 and CDR2 from the germline V gene are SGHAT and FQNNGV. The CDR3 sequence is 18 residues long.

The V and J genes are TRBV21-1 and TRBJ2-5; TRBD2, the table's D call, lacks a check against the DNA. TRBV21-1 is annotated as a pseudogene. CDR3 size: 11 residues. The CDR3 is CASSKRETQYF. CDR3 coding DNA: TGTGCCAGCAGCAAGAGGGAGACCCAGTACTTC.

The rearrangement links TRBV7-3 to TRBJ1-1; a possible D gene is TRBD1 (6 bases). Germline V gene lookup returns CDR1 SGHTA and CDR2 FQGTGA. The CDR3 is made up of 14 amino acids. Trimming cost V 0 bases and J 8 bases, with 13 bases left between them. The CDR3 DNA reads TGTGCCAGCAGCTTAACCCTAGCGGGGGGCGAAGCTTTCTTT. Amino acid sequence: CASSLTLAGGEAFF.

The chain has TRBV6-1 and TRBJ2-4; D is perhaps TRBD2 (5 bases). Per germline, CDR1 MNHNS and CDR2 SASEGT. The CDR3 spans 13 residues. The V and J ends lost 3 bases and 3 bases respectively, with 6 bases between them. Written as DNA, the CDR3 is TGTGCCAGCAGTGAGAGCGGCAAAAACATTCAGTACTTC. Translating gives CASSESGKNIQYF.

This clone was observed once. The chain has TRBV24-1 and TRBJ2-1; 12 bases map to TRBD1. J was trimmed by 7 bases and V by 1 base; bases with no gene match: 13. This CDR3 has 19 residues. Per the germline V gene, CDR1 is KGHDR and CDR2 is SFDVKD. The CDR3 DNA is TGTGCCACCAGTGATTTAACGGGCCGGGACAGGGGGCACTATAATGAGCAGTTCTTC. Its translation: CATSDLTGRDRGHYNEQFF.

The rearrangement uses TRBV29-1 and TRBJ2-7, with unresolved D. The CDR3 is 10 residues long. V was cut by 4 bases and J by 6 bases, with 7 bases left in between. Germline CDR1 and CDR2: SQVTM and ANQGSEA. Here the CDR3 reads CSVGSSEQYF. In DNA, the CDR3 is TGCAGCGTTGGTTCGTCCGAGCAGTACTTC.

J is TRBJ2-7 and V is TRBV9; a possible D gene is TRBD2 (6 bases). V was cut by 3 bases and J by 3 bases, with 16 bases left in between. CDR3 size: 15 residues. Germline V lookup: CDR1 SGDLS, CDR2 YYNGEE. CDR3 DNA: TGTGCCAGCAGCGGTGGGCGGGGTTTGTTCTACGAGCAGTACTTC. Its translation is CASSGGRGLFYEQYF.

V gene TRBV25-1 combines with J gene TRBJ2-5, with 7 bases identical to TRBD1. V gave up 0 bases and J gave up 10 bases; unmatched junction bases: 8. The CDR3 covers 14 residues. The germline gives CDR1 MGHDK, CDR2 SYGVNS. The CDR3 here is CASSEYGTVTVQYF. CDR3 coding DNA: TGTGCCAGCAGTGAATACGGGACAGTCACAGTCCAGTACTTC.

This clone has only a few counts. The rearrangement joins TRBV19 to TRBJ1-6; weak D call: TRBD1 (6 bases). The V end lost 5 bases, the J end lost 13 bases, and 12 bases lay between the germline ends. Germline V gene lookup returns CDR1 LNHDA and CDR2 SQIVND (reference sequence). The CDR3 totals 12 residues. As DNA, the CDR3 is TGTGCCAGTAGTTCAGGGGTGGATCCCCTCCACTTT. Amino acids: CASSSGVDPLHF.

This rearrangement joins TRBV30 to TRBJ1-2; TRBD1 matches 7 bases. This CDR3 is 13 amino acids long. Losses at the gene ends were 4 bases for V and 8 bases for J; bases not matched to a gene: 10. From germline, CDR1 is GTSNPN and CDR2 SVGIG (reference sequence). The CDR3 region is CAWNKGGAWGYTF. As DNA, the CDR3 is TGTGCCTGGAATAAAGGGGGCGCCTGGGGCTACACCTTC.

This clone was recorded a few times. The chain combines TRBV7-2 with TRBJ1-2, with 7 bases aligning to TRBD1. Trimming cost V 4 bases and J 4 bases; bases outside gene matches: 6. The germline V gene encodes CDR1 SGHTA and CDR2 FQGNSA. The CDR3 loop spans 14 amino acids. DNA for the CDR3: TGTGCCAGCAGCTCAGGACAGGCGACCTATGGCTACACCTTC. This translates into CASSSGQATYGYTF.

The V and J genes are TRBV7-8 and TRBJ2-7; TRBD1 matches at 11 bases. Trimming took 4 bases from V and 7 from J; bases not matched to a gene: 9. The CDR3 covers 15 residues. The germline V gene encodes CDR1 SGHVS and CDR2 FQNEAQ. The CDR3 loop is CASSWSRTGGVEQYF. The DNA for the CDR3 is TGTGCCAGCAGCTGGTCAAGGACAGGGGGCGTAGAGCAGTACTTC.

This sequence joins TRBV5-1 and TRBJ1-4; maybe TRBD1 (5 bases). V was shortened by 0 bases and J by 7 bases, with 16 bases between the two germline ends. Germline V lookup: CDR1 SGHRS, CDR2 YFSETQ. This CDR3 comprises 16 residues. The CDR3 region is CASSLANGGRGEKLFF. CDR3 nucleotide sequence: TGCGCCAGCAGCTTGGCCAACGGGGGACGCGGTGAAAAACTGTTTTTT.

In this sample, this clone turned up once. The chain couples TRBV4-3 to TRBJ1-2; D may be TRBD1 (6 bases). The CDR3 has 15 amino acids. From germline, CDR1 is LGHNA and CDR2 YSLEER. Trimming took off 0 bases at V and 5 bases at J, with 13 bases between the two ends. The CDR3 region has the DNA TGCGCCAGCAGCCAAGATCGGAAAGGACAGTATGGCTACACCTTC. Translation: CASSQDRKGQYGYTF.

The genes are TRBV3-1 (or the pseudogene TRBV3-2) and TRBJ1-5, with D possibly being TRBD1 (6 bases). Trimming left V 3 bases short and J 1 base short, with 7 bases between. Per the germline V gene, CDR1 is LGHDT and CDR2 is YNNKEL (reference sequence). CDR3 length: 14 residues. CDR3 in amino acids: CASSQQGSNQPQHF. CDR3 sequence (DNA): TGTGCCAGCAGCCAGCAGGGGAGCAATCAGCCCCAGCATTTT.

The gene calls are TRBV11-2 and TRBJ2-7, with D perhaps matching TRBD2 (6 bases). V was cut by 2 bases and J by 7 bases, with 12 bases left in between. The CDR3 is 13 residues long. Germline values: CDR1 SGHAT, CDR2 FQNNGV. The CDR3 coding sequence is TGTGCCAGCAGCTTACGATTCAGCGGGGAGCAGTACTTC. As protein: CASSLRFSGEQYF.

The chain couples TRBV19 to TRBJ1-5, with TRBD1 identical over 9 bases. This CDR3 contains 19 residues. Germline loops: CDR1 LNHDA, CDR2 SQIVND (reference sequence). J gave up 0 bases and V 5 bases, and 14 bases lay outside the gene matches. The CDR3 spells CASSPRTGDLIGSNQPQHF. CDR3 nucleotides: TGTGCCAGTAGTCCACGGACAGGGGACCTTATCGGTAGCAATCAGCCCCAGCATTTT.